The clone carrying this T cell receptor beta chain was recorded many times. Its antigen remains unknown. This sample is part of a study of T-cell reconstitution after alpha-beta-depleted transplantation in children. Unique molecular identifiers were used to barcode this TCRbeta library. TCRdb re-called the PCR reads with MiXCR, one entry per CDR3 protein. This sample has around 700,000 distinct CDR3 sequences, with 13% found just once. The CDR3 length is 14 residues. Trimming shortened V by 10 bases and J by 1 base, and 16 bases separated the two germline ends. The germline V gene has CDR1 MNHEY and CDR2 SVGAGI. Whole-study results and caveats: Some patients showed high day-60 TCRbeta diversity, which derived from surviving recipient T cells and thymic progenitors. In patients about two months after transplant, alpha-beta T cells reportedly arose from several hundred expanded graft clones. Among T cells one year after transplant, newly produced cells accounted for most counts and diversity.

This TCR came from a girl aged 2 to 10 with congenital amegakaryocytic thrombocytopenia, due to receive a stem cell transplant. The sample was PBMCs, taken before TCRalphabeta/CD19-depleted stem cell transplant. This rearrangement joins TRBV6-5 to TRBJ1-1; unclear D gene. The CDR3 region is CATYSYLTNTEAFF. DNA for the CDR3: TGTGCCACCTACAGCTACCTAACGAACACTGAAGCTTTCTTT.